This T cell receptor (beta chain) was observed in a study of chemoradiotherapy in HPV16-positive cancers. For the study at large: Candidate HPV-specific T-cell clones and common TCR motifs came from functional assays in a couple of HPV16-positive patients.

In germline, CDR1 is WNHNN, CDR2 SYGVQD (reference sequence). This CDR3 has 13 amino acids. Trimming took off 4 bases at V and 3 bases at J, with 10 bases between the two ends. This clone was observed a handful of times. Method: immunoSEQ multiplex PCR; TCRdb's copy keeps in-frame clones and lacks some. This repertoire shows 20,000 to 25,000 clones, over 75% found once; its top ten account for about 2.4%. The source was blood, collected from a patient who underwent chemoradiotherapy. The source is a human donor with HPV-associated anogenital cancer. The V gene is TRBV10-1, the J gene TRBJ2-7; no clear D. The CDR3 coding sequence is TGCGCCAGCAGTGGTGTCGGCGACTACGAGCAGTACTTC. Protein: CASSGVGDYEQYF.